This is a list of T cell receptor beta chains from one sample in a study of blood T cell repertoires in COVID-19. Method: immunoSEQ multiplex PCR; TCRdb's copy keeps in-frame clones and lacks some. This sample yields about 190,000 clones, of which roughly 83% are seen a single time; roughly 3.2% belongs to the top ten. Sequencing input: PBMCs or T cells enriched from blood (not recorded which). The receptors stem from a woman in her twenties or thirties who had recovered from COVID-19. Both conserved end residues are part of each CDR3. The D gene is left open where the match is weak. The size entry is marked missing in some rows and otherwise reads once, few, many or a size class.

>TRBV5-1|TRBD2|.|TRBJ2-3
TGCGCCAGCAGCTACATAGCGGGAGGGCCAGATACGCAGTATTTT
CASSYIAGGPDTQYF
>TRBV15|.|.|TRBJ2-2
TGTGCCACCAGCAGAGATCGAGTCGGGGAGCTGTTTTTT
CATSRDRVGELFF
>TRBV19|.|.|TRBJ1-1
TGTGCCAGTAGGGGCCCACCTCCGTACACTGAAGCTTTCTTT
CASRGPPPYTEAFF
>TRBV7-9|.|.|TRBJ2-7
TGTGCCAGCAGCGAAACAGGGATGGTAGGGCAGTACTTC
CASSETGMVGQYF
>TRBV28|.|.|TRBJ2-2
TGTGCCAGCAACCTGCGGGGAATTAGCACCGGGGAGCTGTTTTTT
CASNLRGISTGELFF
>TRBV3-1/TRBV3-2|.|.|TRBJ1-1
TGTGCCAGCAGCCAGGTCCCAGGGGTGAACACTGAAGCTTTCTTT
CASSQVPGVNTEAFF
>TRBV2|TRBD1|.|TRBJ1-5
TGTGCCAGCAGTAGGGACAGGGACAATCAGCCCCAGCATTTT
CASSRDRDNQPQHF
>TRBV28|TRBD1|few|TRBJ1-2
TGTGCCAGCAGTCCCTCTCCCGGGACAGGGTATGGCTACACCTTC
CASSPSPGTGYGYTF
>TRBV12-3/TRBV12-4|.|.|TRBJ2-3
TGTGCCAGTGGACAGAGCACAGATACGCAGTATTTT
CASGQSTDTQYF
>TRBV24-1|.|.|TRBJ1-2
TGTGCCACCAGGGGCAGGGCTGGCTACACCTTC
CATRGRAGYTF
>TRBV29-1|TRBD1|.|TRBJ2-7
TGCAGCGCCAGACAGGGTTTTGATATAGTCTACGAGCAGTACTTC
CSARQGFDIVYEQYF
>TRBV20-1|TRBD2|.|TRBJ2-5
TGCAGTGTGACTAGCGGGGGGCCCCAGTACTTC
CSVTSGGPQYF
>TRBV7-6|.|.|TRBJ1-1
TGTGCCAGCAGCTCCCACATGAACACTGAAGCTTTCTTT
CASSSHMNTEAFF
>TRBV19|.|few|TRBJ1-1
TGTGCCAGTAGTGGGCAACTCAACACTGAAGCTTTCTTT
CASSGQLNTEAFF
>TRBV15|TRBD1|.|TRBJ1-6
TGTGCCACCAGCAGCCTCCAATCGGGACAGGGGTGGAATTCACCCCTCCACTTT
CATSSLQSGQGWNSPLHF
>TRBV2|.|.|TRBJ1-1
TGTGCCAGCAGGTCAGAACGCCGGGGCACTGAAGCTTTCTTT
CASRSERRGTEAFF
>TRBV15|TRBD2|.|TRBJ2-5
TGTGCCACCAGCGGGGAGGGGCAAGAGACCCAGTACTTC
CATSGEGQETQYF
>TRBV28|TRBD1|.|TRBJ1-1
TGTGCCAGCAGTTTATCGCGGGGACAGACTCAGGGAGAAGCTTTCTTT
CASSLSRGQTQGEAFF
>TRBV29-1|.|.|TRBJ1-5
TGCAGCGTTGATCAGGGTTCGGGCAATCAGCCCCAGCATTTT
CSVDQGSGNQPQHF
>TRBV14|.|few|TRBJ2-1
TGTGCCAGCAGCCCCCAGGGCGGGGCCCTTGTTGAGCAGTTCTTC
CASSPQGGALVEQFF
>TRBV25-1|.|.|TRBJ2-3
TGTGCCAGCAGCTACACCCCCAGTAGCCCAGATACGCAGTATTTT
CASSYTPSSPDTQYF
>TRBV27|TRBD1|.|TRBJ2-7
TGTGCCAGCAGACTCGGACAGGGGAGCTCCTACGAGCAGTACTTC
CASRLGQGSSYEQYF